Following are 28 T cell receptor beta chains from one sample sequenced in a study of blood T cell repertoires in COVID-19. Repertoires were generated with immunoSEQ multiplex PCR, while TCRdb's copy carries only in-frame clones and drops some. The sample lists nearly 25,000 clones, about 86% occurring once. What was sequenced was peripheral blood. The receptors stem from a man aged 70 or older with acute or convalescent COVID-19.

The V gene is TRBV6-5, the J gene TRBJ1-2; tentatively, D is TRBD1 (5 bases). Germline V gives CDR1 MNHEY, CDR2 SVGAGI. The length of the CDR3 is 15 residues. V shed 1 base and J shed 2 bases, with 11 bases lying between them. CDR3 nucleotide sequence: TGTGCCAGCAGTTACTTGGGACTCAAGAACTATGGCTACACCTTC. Translating gives CASSYLGLKNYGYTF.

The CDR3 is CASRTTGTYEQYF. The DNA of the CDR3 is TGTGCCAGCAGAACGACAGGGACCTACGAGCAGTACTTC. The V gene is TRBV6-5, the J gene TRBJ2-7; TRBD1 matches 7 bases. The germline V gene encodes CDR1 MNHEY and CDR2 SVGAGI. CDR3 length: 13 residues. The ends lost 6 bases at V and 2 bases at J; junction bases unmatched: 4.

CDR3 sequence (DNA): TGCAGTGCTAGGACAAACTACGAGCAGTACTTC. Translating gives CSARTNYEQYF. The chain employs TRBV20-1 and TRBJ2-7; D not certain. V was shortened by 3 bases and J by 3 bases, with 6 bases between the two germline ends. The CDR3 consists of 11 residues. CDR1 is DFQATT, CDR2 SNEGSKA, per germline (reference sequence).

The rearrangement links TRBV24-1 to TRBJ2-3; no reliable D call. Germline-derived CDR1 and CDR2 are KGHDR and SFDVKD. Trimming stripped 1 base from V and 7 bases from J, with 5 bases between. The CDR3 has 12 residues. CDR3 sequence: CATSDFLYTQYF. The CDR3 bases are TGTGCCACCAGTGATTTTCTGTATACGCAGTATTTT.

The rearrangement links TRBV27 to TRBJ1-5; 7 nucleotides align to TRBD1. V gave up 4 bases and J gave up 1 base; unmatched junction bases: 4. CDR3 length: 15 residues. The germline V gene has CDR1 MNHEY and CDR2 SMNVEV (reference sequence). CDR3 bases: TGTGCCAGCAGTTCACAGGGGAGAAGCAATCAGCCCCAGCATTTT. It encodes CASSSQGRSNQPQHF.

The V gene is TRBV7-9, the J gene TRBJ2-1, with a tentative D call TRBD1 (7 bases). CDR1 and CDR2 from the germline V gene are SEHNR and FQNEAQ (reference sequence). The CDR3 consists of 16 residues. Trimming pared 6 bases from V and 5 bases from J, leaving 20 bases between. The CDR3 is CASSPQGEGTHNEQFF. The CDR3, as DNA: TGTGCCAGCAGTCCCCAGGGGGAAGGGACTCACAATGAGCAGTTCTTC.

A few counts support this clone. The chain links TRBV9 to TRBJ1-2, with D maybe TRBD1 (5 bases). V lost 4 bases to trimming and J lost 6 bases, with 10 bases between them. Germline-derived CDR1 and CDR2 are SGDLS and YYNGEE. There are 12 residues in the CDR3. The chain's CDR3 is CASSPGFDGYTF. CDR3 DNA sequence: TGTGCCAGCAGCCCAGGGTTTGATGGCTACACCTTC.

The V gene is TRBV5-6, the J gene TRBJ2-1, with 9 positions matching TRBD1. The CDR3 length is 17 residues. CDR1 and CDR2 (germline): SGHDT, YYEEEE. The junction had 15 bases not matched to a gene; V was cut back by 3 bases and J by 8 bases. The CDR3 coding sequence is TGTGCCAGCAGCTCGTCGAAGGGACAGGGAAGCGATTATGAGCAGTTCTTC. Translating it yields CASSSSKGQGSDYEQFF.

This clone was observed a handful of times. The chain recombines TRBV6-1 with TRBJ1-4; 10 nucleotides line up with TRBD1. CDR1 is MNHNS and CDR2 is SASEGT in the germline V gene. The CDR3 has 18 residues. With 2 bases clipped from V and 4 bases from J, the junction kept 10 bases outside the gene matches. The chain's CDR3 is CASSEQFGGTGVNEKLFF. DNA of the CDR3: TGTGCCAGCAGTGAACAGTTTGGTGGGACAGGGGTTAATGAAAAACTGTTTTTT.

The genes are TRBV19 and TRBJ2-3; D not resolved. The V gene's germline CDR1 is LNHDA and CDR2 SQIVND (reference sequence). Between the trimmed V and J ends, which lost 3 bases and 2 bases, there was a span of 9 bases. The CDR3 loop spans 14 amino acids. This chain's CDR3 is CASSIGSYTDTQYF. The CDR3 region has the DNA TGTGCCAGTAGTATCGGGTCTTACACAGATACGCAGTATTTT.

This rearrangement joins TRBV7-2 to TRBJ2-7; TRBD2 agrees at 12 bases. Trimming took 5 bases from V and 3 from J; bases not matched to a gene: 2. This CDR3 comprises 14 residues. Germline V gives CDR1 SGHTA, CDR2 FQGNSA. The chain's CDR3 is CASSRTSGNYEQYF. The CDR3 DNA reads TGTGCCAGCAGCCGGACTAGCGGGAACTACGAGCAGTACTTC.

The chain employs TRBV15 and TRBJ1-1; tentative D call: TRBD1 (5 bases). The V and J ends lost 0 bases and 8 bases respectively, with 7 bases between them. The germline V gene encodes CDR1 LNHNV and CDR2 YYDKDF (reference sequence). The CDR3 is 12 amino acids. This CDR3 reads CATSRDYREAFF. The CDR3 DNA is TGTGCCACCAGCAGAGATTACAGGGAAGCTTTCTTT.

This clone ranks as medium-sized (0.01 to 0.1%). The CDR3 DNA follows: TGTGCAAGTCGCTTAGAAATGGGGATCAGGGCCCGAGAGACCCAGTACTTC. As protein: CASRLEMGIRARETQYF. V gene TRBV12-2 combines with J gene TRBJ2-5; the table names TRBD1, a call not compared with the DNA. TRBV12-2 is marked as a pseudogene. The CDR3 runs to 17 residues.

V and J are TRBV19 and TRBJ1-5, with D hard to call. This CDR3 spans 12 amino acids. Germline values: CDR1 LNHDA, CDR2 SQIVND (reference sequence). V was pared by 9 bases and J by 9 bases, with 15 bases between. DNA of the CDR3: TGTGCCAGCTCGGAGGGAGCCGGGCCCCAGCATTTT. Its protein product is CASSEGAGPQHF.

The chain joins TRBV6-5 to TRBJ2-7; 9 nucleotides align to TRBD1. With V trimmed by 4 bases and J by 2 bases, 3 bases remained unmatched. Germline V gene data show CDR1 as MNHEY and CDR2 as SVGAGI. CDR3 length: 14 amino acids. CDR3 DNA sequence: TGTGCCAGCAGTTCAGACAGGGGGACCTACGAGCAGTACTTC. This codes for CASSSDRGTYEQYF.

The CDR3 reads CASSTLRDRGLAFF. The DNA for the CDR3 is TGTGCCAGTAGTACGCTCCGGGACAGGGGTCTCGCTTTCTTT. The chain combines TRBV19 with TRBJ1-1, with 10 bases fitting TRBD1. The CDR3 spans 14 residues. Germline-derived CDR1 and CDR2 are LNHDA and SQIVND (reference sequence). Trimming at V came to 4 bases and at J to 11 bases, leaving 10 bases not matched to a gene.

The chain couples TRBV6-6 to TRBJ1-4; D gene ambiguous. Germline V gene lookup returns CDR1 MNHNY and CDR2 SVGAGI (reference sequence). CDR3 size: 14 residues. With 6 bases removed from V and 8 bases from J, the gap between germline ends came to 16 bases. CDR3 DNA: TGTGCCAGCAGCCCTGCCTGGGCGGGGGAAAAACTGTTTTTT. Its translation is CASSPAWAGEKLFF.

By sample fraction, this clone is medium-sized (0.01 to 0.1%). Here the CDR3 reads CASSQDKKGAQDDGYTF. Here the CDR3 DNA reads TGCGCCAGCAGCCAAGATAAAAAAGGGGCGCAGGATGATGGCTACACCTTC. The gene calls are TRBV4-1 and TRBJ1-2; D is possibly TRBD1 (5 bases). Trimming removed 0 bases at V and 6 bases at J, with 20 bases between. CDR1 MGHRA and CDR2 YSYEKL come from the germline V gene. The CDR3 spans 17 residues.

The V and J genes are TRBV29-1 and TRBJ1-1, with 8 bases identical to TRBD1. Unmatched junction bases numbered 3, after V lost 6 bases and J lost 3 bases. CDR1 is SQVTM and CDR2 is ANQGSEA in the germline V gene. The CDR3 sequence is 12 residues long. In DNA, the CDR3 is TGCAGCGTCTGGGACAGGCACACTGAAGCTTTCTTT. It codes for CSVWDRHTEAFF.

Notes on this clone: The DNA is left out, because the CDR3 cannot be placed on it with certainty; the CDR3 is given as TCRdb lists it. This chain links TRBV7-2 with TRBJ2-3; the table's D call, TRBD1, has no DNA check behind it. The length of the CDR3 is 14 amino acids, counting both ends. Germline lookup yields CDR1 SGHTA and CDR2 FQGNSA. The CDR3 is CASSSTLGYSTQYF.

The V and J genes are TRBV7-9 and TRBJ2-5; 7 bases are a match to TRBD2. Germline CDR1 is SEHNR and CDR2 is FQNEAQ (reference sequence). This CDR3 is built from 13 residues. V shed 11 bases, J shed 5 bases, and the junction held 11 bases outside the gene matches. CDR3 residues: CASYRGEYETQYF. CDR3 DNA: TGTGCCTCTTATCGGGGGGAGTACGAGACCCAGTACTTC.

The V and J genes are TRBV4-2 and TRBJ1-5; 8 bases agree with TRBD1. Germline assignment: CDR1 LGHNA and CDR2 YNFKEQ. J was trimmed by 6 bases and V by 3 bases; bases with no gene match: 10. This CDR3 is 16 amino acids long. CDR3 sequence reads: CASSHAGQGLGQPQHF. CDR3 DNA: TGTGCCAGCAGCCACGCAGGACAGGGATTGGGTCAGCCCCAGCATTTT.

This chain links TRBV19 with TRBJ2-3; D is perhaps TRBD2 (5 bases). This CDR3 comprises 13 residues. Germline loops: CDR1 LNHDA, CDR2 SQIVND (reference sequence). V gave up 3 bases and J gave up 4 bases, with 8 bases separating them. CDR3: CASSMLRADTQYF. CDR3 sequence (DNA): TGTGCCAGTAGTATGTTGCGGGCAGATACGCAGTATTTT.

This chain uses TRBV4-3 with TRBJ1-4, with unresolved D. This CDR3 is built from 15 residues. V lost 0 bases and J lost 4, with 9 bases in between. The germline CDR1 and CDR2 sequences are LGHNA and YSLEER. The chain's CDR3 is CASSQDLAFNEKLFF. CDR3 coding DNA: TGCGCCAGCAGCCAAGATTTGGCCTTTAATGAAAAACTGTTTTTT.

The chain has TRBV18 and TRBJ2-7, with TRBD1 matching over 10 bases. Germline assignment: CDR1 KGHSH and CDR2 LQKENI. The CDR3 loop spans 14 amino acids. J gave up 3 bases and V 3 bases, and 2 bases lay outside the gene matches. The CDR3 sequence: CASSPGQGIYEQYF. The CDR3, as DNA: TGTGCCAGCTCACCGGGACAGGGGATCTACGAGCAGTACTTC.

The chain is built from TRBV5-1 and TRBJ2-2; a weak D match, TRBD1 (6 bases). V lost 5 bases and J 3 bases, leaving 14 bases between the germline ends. Germline V gives CDR1 SGHRS, CDR2 YFSETQ. The CDR3 consists of 15 residues. The CDR3 sequence: CASRPAGVDTGELFF. CDR3 nucleotides: TGCGCCAGCAGGCCAGCAGGGGTGGACACCGGGGAGCTGTTTTTT.

V gene TRBV30 combines with J gene TRBJ1-6, with D possibly matching TRBD1 (6 bases). The germline CDR1 and CDR2 sequences are GTSNPN and SVGIG (reference sequence). This CDR3 has 12 residues. V was clipped by 1 base and J by 15 bases, with 13 bases between them. DNA of the CDR3: TGTGCCTGGAGTGGTCCGGGGGGCAACCTCCACTTT. Its protein product is CAWSGPGGNLHF.

The V gene is TRBV19, the J gene TRBJ2-3, with 9 bases fitting TRBD1. After removal of 1 base from V and 4 bases from J, the junction contained 3 bases not matched to a gene. This CDR3 region has 15 residues. The germline V gene has CDR1 LNHDA and CDR2 SQIVND (reference sequence). CDR3 sequence: CASSIAGQGPDTQYF. The CDR3 coding sequence is TGTGCCAGTAGTATAGCGGGACAGGGACCAGATACGCAGTATTTT.